Below are 12 T cell receptor beta chains sequenced from a single sample in a study of blood T cell repertoires in COVID-19. Profiling relied on immunoSEQ multiplex PCR, and the TCRdb table lists in-frame clones only, not all of them. The data contain around 320,000 clones, around 87% of them singletons. Material: peripheral blood. The source is a man aged 18 to 29 with active or convalescent COVID-19.

The chain combines TRBV27 with TRBJ2-1; 12 positions match TRBD2. Germline V CDR1 and CDR2: MNHEY, SMNVEV (reference sequence). This CDR3 is built from 18 residues. The junction had 10 bases not matched to a gene; V was cut back by 4 bases and J by 3 bases. The CDR3 region has the DNA TGTGCCAGCAGTTCGTCCCTAGCGGGAGGGACGTACTACAATGAGCAGTTCTTC. Translated, it gives CASSSSLAGGTYYNEQFF.

The V call is TRBV7-3, the J call TRBJ2-7, with TRBD1 as a possible D gene (6 bases). The CDR3 is 15 residues long. With 5 bases removed from V and 1 base from J, the gap between germline ends came to 15 bases. Germline V gene data show CDR1 as SGHTA and CDR2 as FQGTGA. CDR3 sequence reads: CASSPTGSLSYEQYF. The CDR3 DNA reads as TGTGCCAGCAGCCCCACAGGGAGCTTGTCCTACGAGCAGTACTTC.

The gene calls are TRBV5-5 and TRBJ2-7; D perhaps matches TRBD2 (5 bases). Per the germline V gene, CDR1 is SGHKS and CDR2 is YYEKEE (reference sequence). CDR3 size: 13 residues. Trimming removed 2 bases at V and 3 bases at J, with 9 bases between. The CDR3 loop reads CASSLSSIYEQYF. In DNA form, the CDR3 reads TGTGCCAGCAGCTTATCTAGCATCTACGAGCAGTACTTC.

The J gene is TRBJ2-3, the V gene TRBV7-8; 8 bases fit TRBD1. The CDR3 runs to 14 residues. Germline lookup yields CDR1 SGHVS and CDR2 FQNEAQ. V shed 6 bases, J shed 0 bases, and the junction held 2 bases outside the gene matches. The CDR3 nucleotides read TGTGCCAGCAGAACAGGGGGAAGCACAGATACGCAGTATTTT. This codes for CASRTGGSTDTQYF.

This clone appeared a single time. The V gene is TRBV5-1, the J gene TRBJ1-1, with TRBD1 as a possible D gene (6 bases). The V gene lost 0 bases and the J gene lost 5 bases, with 17 bases spanning the gap. Germline CDR1 is SGHRS and CDR2 is YFSETQ. CDR3 size: 16 residues. CDR3 DNA sequence: TGCGCCAGCAGCTTGGAAGGTGGTTGGGGGCGGACTGAAGCTTTCTTT. Its translation is CASSLEGGWGRTEAFF. The full variable domain, completed using reference TRBV5-1 and TRBJ1-1, is KAGVTQTPRYLIKTRGQQVTLSCSPISGHRSVSWYQQTPGQGLQFLFEYFSETQRNKGNFPGRFSGRQFSNSRSEMNVSTLELGDSALYLCASSLEGGWGRTEAFFGQGTRLTVV.

This chain joins TRBV28 and TRBJ1-2; D may be TRBD1 (6 bases). The CDR3 consists of 14 residues. The germline gives CDR1 MDHEN, CDR2 SYDVKM. V was trimmed by 4 bases and J by 4 bases, leaving 13 bases between them. In DNA, the CDR3 is TGTGCCAGCAGTTCCCCGGGGGGGCCCTATGGCTACACCTTC. As protein: CASSSPGGPYGYTF.

This rearrangement joins TRBV6-5 to TRBJ1-2; TRBD1 might be the D (6 bases). The CDR3 has 14 residues. Germline V gene data show CDR1 as MNHEY and CDR2 as SVGAGI. The CDR3 region has the DNA TGTGCGCTCAGGGACAAAGTACTTAACTATGGCTACACCTTC. Encoded protein: CALRDKVLNYGYTF.

This clone was seen just once. The CDR3 protein is CASNRYTGELFF. CDR3 sequence (DNA): TGTGCCAGCAACAGATACACCGGGGAGCTGTTTTTT. The chain couples TRBV6-5 to TRBJ2-2; no firm D call. Germline CDR1 MNHEY, CDR2 SVGAGI. The germline V and J ends were trimmed by 7 bases and 3 bases, with 6 bases remaining between them. This CDR3 spans 12 amino acids.

This clone was detected once. The chain uses TRBV9 and TRBJ2-1; D not resolved. The CDR3 sequence is 15 residues long. From germline, CDR1 is SGDLS and CDR2 YYNGEE. Between the trimmed V and J ends, which lost 2 bases and 4 bases, there was a span of 13 bases. The CDR3: CASSVTELVYNEQFF. In DNA, the CDR3 is TGTGCCAGCAGCGTTACAGAGCTTGTTTACAATGAGCAGTTCTTC.

The gene calls are TRBV2 and TRBJ2-7, with a weak D call TRBD1 (6 bases). Trimming took off 2 bases at V and 6 bases at J, with 11 bases between the two ends. This CDR3 has 13 amino acids. Germline values: CDR1 SNHLY, CDR2 FYNNEI. The CDR3 sequence: CASSETGSAEQYF. The CDR3 DNA reads TGTGCCAGCAGTGAAACAGGGTCCGCCGAGCAGTACTTC.

V usage is TRBV28 and J usage is TRBJ1-1, with 7 nucleotides matching TRBD1. CDR3 size: 13 residues. Germline V gene lookup returns CDR1 MDHEN and CDR2 SYDVKM. The ends lost 6 bases at V and 7 bases at J; junction bases unmatched: 8. CDR3 sequence reads: CASSTTGNIEAFF. In nucleotides, the CDR3 is TGTGCCAGCAGCACGACAGGGAATATTGAAGCTTTCTTT.

The chain carries TRBV12-5 and TRBJ1-1; D is undetermined. Germline V gene lookup returns CDR1 LGHNT and CDR2 FRNRAP. This CDR3 is built from 12 residues. V was trimmed by 0 bases and J by 8 bases, leaving 7 bases between them. The DNA of the CDR3 is TGTGCTAGTGGTTTGGTACGCAGGGAAGCTTTCTTT. It yields the protein CASGLVRREAFF.